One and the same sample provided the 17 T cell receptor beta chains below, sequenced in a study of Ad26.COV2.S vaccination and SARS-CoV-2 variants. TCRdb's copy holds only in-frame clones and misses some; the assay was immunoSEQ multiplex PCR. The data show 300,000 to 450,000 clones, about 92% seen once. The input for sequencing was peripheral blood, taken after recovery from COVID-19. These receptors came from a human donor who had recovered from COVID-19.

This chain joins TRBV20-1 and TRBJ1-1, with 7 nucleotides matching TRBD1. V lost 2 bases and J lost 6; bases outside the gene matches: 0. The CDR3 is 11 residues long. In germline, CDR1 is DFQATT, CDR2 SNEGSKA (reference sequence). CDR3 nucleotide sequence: TGCAGTGCTAGAAGGGGGCCTGAAGCTTTCTTT. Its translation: CSARRGPEAFF.

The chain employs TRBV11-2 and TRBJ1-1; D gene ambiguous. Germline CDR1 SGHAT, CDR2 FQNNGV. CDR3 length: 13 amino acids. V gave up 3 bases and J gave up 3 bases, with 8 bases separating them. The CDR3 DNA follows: TGTGCCAGCAGCTTTCAGGAGGACACTGAAGCTTTCTTT. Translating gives CASSFQEDTEAFF.

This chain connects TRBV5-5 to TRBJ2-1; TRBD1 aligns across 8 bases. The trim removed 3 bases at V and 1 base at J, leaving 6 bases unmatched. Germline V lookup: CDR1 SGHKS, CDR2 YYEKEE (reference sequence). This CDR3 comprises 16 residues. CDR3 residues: CASSSGQGRSYNEQFF. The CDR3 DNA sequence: TGTGCCAGCAGCTCTGGACAGGGCAGGTCCTACAATGAGCAGTTCTTC.

CDR3 bases: TGTGCCAGCAGCTTAGATGCAGGGGGCACAGATACGCAGTATTTT. It yields the protein CASSLDAGGTDTQYF. The chain combines TRBV13 with TRBJ2-3; D possibly corresponds to TRBD1 (6 bases). Germline CDR1 reads PRHDT; CDR2 reads FYEKMQ (reference sequence). V shed 1 base and J shed 1 base, with 9 bases lying between them. This CDR3 has 15 residues.

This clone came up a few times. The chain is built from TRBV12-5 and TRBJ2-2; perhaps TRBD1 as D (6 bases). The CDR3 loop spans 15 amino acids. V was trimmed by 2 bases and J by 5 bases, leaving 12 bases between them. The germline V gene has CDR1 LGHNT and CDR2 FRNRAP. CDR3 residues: CASGLNPDRTGELFF. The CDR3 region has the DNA TGTGCTAGTGGTTTGAACCCCGACAGGACCGGGGAGCTGTTTTTT.

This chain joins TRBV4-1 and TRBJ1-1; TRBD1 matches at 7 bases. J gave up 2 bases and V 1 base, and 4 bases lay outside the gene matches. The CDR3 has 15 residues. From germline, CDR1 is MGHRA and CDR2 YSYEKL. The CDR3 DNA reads TGCGCCAGCAGCCAAGGACAGGGTCGAAACACTGAAGCTTTCTTT. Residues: CASSQGQGRNTEAFF.

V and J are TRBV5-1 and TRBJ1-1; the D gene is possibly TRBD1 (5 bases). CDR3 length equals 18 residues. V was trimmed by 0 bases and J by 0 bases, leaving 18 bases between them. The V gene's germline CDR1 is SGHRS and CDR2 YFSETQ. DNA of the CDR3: TGCGCCAGCAGCTTGGCCCTCCGGGCGACAGCCATGAACACTGAAGCTTTCTTT. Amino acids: CASSLALRATAMNTEAFF.

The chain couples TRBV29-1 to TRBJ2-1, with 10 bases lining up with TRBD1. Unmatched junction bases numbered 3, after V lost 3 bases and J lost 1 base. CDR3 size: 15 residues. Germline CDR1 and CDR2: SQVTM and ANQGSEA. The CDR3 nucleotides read TGCAGCGTTGATCAGGGACAGGGGTCCTACAATGAGCAGTTCTTC. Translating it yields CSVDQGQGSYNEQFF.

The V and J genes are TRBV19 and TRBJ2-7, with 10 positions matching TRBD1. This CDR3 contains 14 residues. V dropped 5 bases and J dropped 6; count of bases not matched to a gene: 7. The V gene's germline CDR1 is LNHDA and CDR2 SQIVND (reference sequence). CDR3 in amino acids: CASSPRTGGGEQYF. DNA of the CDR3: TGTGCCAGTAGTCCTCGGACAGGGGGTGGCGAGCAGTACTTC.

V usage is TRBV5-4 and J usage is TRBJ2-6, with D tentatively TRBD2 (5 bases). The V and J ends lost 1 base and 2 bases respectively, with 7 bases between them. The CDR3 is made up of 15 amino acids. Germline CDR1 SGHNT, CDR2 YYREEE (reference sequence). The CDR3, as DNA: TGTGCCAGCAGCTTGAGAGGGACTGGGGCCAACGTCCTGACTTTC. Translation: CASSLRGTGANVLTF.

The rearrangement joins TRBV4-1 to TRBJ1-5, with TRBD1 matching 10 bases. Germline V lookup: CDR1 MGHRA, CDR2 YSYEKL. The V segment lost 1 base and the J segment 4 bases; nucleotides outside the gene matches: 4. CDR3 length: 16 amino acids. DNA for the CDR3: TGCGCCAGCAGCCAAGGACAGGGGGCAAGAAATCAGCCCCAGCATTTT. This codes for CASSQGQGARNQPQHF.

The CDR3 is CATSRVFGGGRETQYF. The CDR3 coding sequence is TGTGCCACCAGCAGAGTGTTCGGGGGGGGCAGGGAGACCCAGTACTTC. The chain employs TRBV15 and TRBJ2-5, with TRBD2 matching over 8 bases. Trimming took 1 base from V and 5 from J; bases not matched to a gene: 9. This CDR3 region has 16 residues. Germline CDR1 reads LNHNV; CDR2 reads YYDKDF (reference sequence). The complete variable domain, with remaining parts taken from reference TRBV15 and TRBJ2-5, reads DAMVIQNPRYQVTQFGKPVTLSCSQTLNHNVMYWYQQKSSQAPKLLFHYYDKDFNNEADTPDNFQSRRPNTSFCFLDIRSPGLGDTAMYLCATSRVFGGGRETQYFGPGTRLLVL.

This CDR3 is CASLGGEAGANVLTF. In nucleotides, the CDR3 is TGTGCCAGCTTGGGGGGGGAAGCTGGGGCCAACGTCCTGACTTTC. The chain joins TRBV6-5 to TRBJ2-6; 7 positions agree with TRBD2. The ends lost 8 bases at V and 2 bases at J; junction bases unmatched: 6. The CDR3 loop spans 15 amino acids. Germline CDR1 MNHEY, CDR2 SVGAGI.

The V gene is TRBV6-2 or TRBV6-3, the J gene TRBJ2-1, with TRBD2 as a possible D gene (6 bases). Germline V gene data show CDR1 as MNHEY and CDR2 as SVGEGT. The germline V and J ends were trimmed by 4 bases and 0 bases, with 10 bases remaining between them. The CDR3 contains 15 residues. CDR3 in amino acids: CASSSERVSYNEQFF. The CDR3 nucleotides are TGTGCCAGCAGTTCCGAGCGGGTCTCCTACAATGAGCAGTTCTTC.

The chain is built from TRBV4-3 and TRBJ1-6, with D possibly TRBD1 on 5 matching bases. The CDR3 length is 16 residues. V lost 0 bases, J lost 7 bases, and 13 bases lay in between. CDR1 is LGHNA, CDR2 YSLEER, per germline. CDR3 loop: CASSQDPGRRNSPLHF. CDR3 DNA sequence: TGCGCCAGCAGCCAAGACCCGGGACGGAGAAATTCACCCCTCCACTTT.

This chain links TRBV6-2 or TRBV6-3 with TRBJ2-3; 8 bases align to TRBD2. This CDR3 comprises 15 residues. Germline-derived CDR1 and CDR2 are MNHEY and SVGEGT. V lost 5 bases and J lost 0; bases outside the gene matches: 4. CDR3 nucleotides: TGTGCCAGCAGTCGTACTAGCGGCAGCACAGATACGCAGTATTTT. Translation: CASSRTSGSTDTQYF.

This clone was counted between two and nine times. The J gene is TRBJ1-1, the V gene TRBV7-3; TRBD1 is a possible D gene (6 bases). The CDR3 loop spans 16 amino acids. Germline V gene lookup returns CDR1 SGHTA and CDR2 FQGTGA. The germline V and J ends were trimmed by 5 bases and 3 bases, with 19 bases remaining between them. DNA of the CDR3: TGTGCCAGCAGCCTTATGCCACCAGGGGTTGACACTGAAGCTTTCTTT. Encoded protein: CASSLMPPGVDTEAFF.